This TCR beta chain is from a study of blood T cells in healthy people across ages. Germline V lookup: CDR1 SGHTA, CDR2 FQGNSA. The CDR3 sequence is 13 residues long. The second PCR ran about 6 to 11 cycles with a sample-barcoded 5' primer and J-beta primers. A single record per CDR3 protein comes from TCRdb applying MiXCR to the 5' RACE reads. The data hold more than 700,000 distinct CDR3 sequences, with about half observed a single time. For this clonotype: The germline gene is not matched at one end of the junction; a read error may be the cause.

The chain couples TRBV7-2 to TRBJ2-7; D is uncertain. Sequenced input: blood. The TCR comes from an elderly man in good health. The CDR3 DNA reads as TGTGCCAGCAGCTTCCGAGGCAGCTACGAGCAGTGCTTC. Amino acid sequence: CASSFRGSYEQCF.